The rows below give T cell receptor beta chains drawn from one sample of a study of blood T cell repertoires in COVID-19. The assay was immunoSEQ multiplex PCR, and TCRdb's table has in-frame clones only and misses some. This sample has approximately 120,000 clones; over 75% occur once, and the top ten carry 6.6%. Sequences were obtained from peripheral blood. These receptors all stem from a woman between 50 and 59 years old with acute or convalescent COVID-19. CDR3s include the opening cysteine and the closing phenylalanine or tryptophan. Fields, in order: clone size, J gene, V gene, D gene, CDR3 protein, CDR3 DNA. D genes are given only for firm matches. Size tells how often a clone was seen (once, few, many) or the class of an expanded clone, and some rows leave it out.

abundance: NA; j_gene: TRBJ1-2; v_gene: TRBV12-3/TRBV12-4; d_gene: NA; CDR3aa: CASSPPANYGYTF; CDR3nt: TGTGCCAGCAGTCCCCCCGCGAACTATGGCTACACCTTC
abundance: NA; j_gene: TRBJ2-7; v_gene: TRBV11-1; d_gene: NA; CDR3aa: CASSFARRGSYEQYF; CDR3nt: TGTGCCAGCAGCTTCGCGCGGAGAGGGTCCTACGAGCAGTACTTC
abundance: NA; j_gene: TRBJ1-5; v_gene: TRBV19; d_gene: NA; CDR3aa: CASSIPQAPYPQHF; CDR3nt: TGTGCCAGTAGTATTCCACAGGCTCCGTACCCCCAGCATTTT
abundance: NA; j_gene: TRBJ1-2; v_gene: TRBV25-1; d_gene: NA; CDR3aa: CASSEGDTTYGYTF; CDR3nt: TGTGCCAGCAGTGAAGGGGACACCACCTATGGCTACACCTTC
abundance: NA; j_gene: TRBJ2-1; v_gene: TRBV7-3; d_gene: TRBD1; CDR3aa: CASSQNRGSYNEQFF; CDR3nt: TGTGCCAGCAGCCAAAACAGGGGCTCCTACAATGAGCAGTTCTTC
abundance: NA; j_gene: TRBJ1-1; v_gene: TRBV9; d_gene: TRBD1; CDR3aa: CASSAPTGENRNTEAFF; CDR3nt: TGTGCCAGCAGCGCCCCAACAGGGGAGAACAGGAACACTGAAGCTTTCTTT
abundance: NA; j_gene: TRBJ2-7; v_gene: TRBV6-4; d_gene: TRBD2; CDR3aa: CASSDSVWASGGILLYEQYF; CDR3nt: TGTGCCAGCAGTGACTCGGTCTGGGCTAGCGGGGGTATACTCCTCTACGAGCAGTACTTC
abundance: NA; j_gene: TRBJ2-1; v_gene: TRBV7-8; d_gene: NA; CDR3aa: CASIPTFSGYNEQFF; CDR3nt: TGTGCCAGCATCCCGACTTTCAGTGGGTACAATGAGCAGTTCTTC
abundance: NA; j_gene: TRBJ2-7; v_gene: TRBV6-5; d_gene: TRBD1; CDR3aa: CASSSTGVGTYEQYF; CDR3nt: TGTGCCAGCAGTTCCACAGGGGTGGGGACCTACGAGCAGTACTTC
abundance: few; j_gene: TRBJ1-2; v_gene: TRBV27; d_gene: NA; CDR3aa: CASSYLTGNGYTF; CDR3nt: TGTGCCAGCAGTTATCTTACAGGGAATGGCTACACCTTC
abundance: NA; j_gene: TRBJ1-2; v_gene: TRBV3-1/TRBV3-2; d_gene: TRBD1; CDR3aa: CASSQGTGSGYTF; CDR3nt: TGTGCCAGCAGCCAAGGGACAGGGTCCGGCTACACCTTC
abundance: NA; j_gene: TRBJ2-1; v_gene: TRBV7-9; d_gene: TRBD2; CDR3aa: CASSSLAGGWDEQFF; CDR3nt: TGTGCCAGCAGCTCCCTAGCGGGGGGGTGGGATGAGCAGTTCTTC
abundance: NA; j_gene: TRBJ2-5; v_gene: TRBV10-3; d_gene: NA; CDR3aa: CAISDTDGSLGRRPKETQYF; CDR3nt: TGTGCCATCAGTGATACGGACGGATCCTTGGGGAGACGCCCGAAAGAGACCCAGTACTTC
abundance: NA; j_gene: TRBJ1-2; v_gene: TRBV4-2; d_gene: NA; CDR3aa: CASSRGEDNYGYTF; CDR3nt: TGTGCCAGCAGCCGAGGGGAGGATAACTATGGCTACACCTTC
abundance: NA; j_gene: TRBJ1-1; v_gene: TRBV2; d_gene: NA; CDR3aa: CASSTGRNTEAFF; CDR3nt: TGTGCCAGCAGTACAGGGAGGAACACTGAAGCTTTCTTT
abundance: NA; j_gene: TRBJ1-1; v_gene: TRBV12-3/TRBV12-4; d_gene: NA; CDR3aa: CASSRHRAEAFF; CDR3nt: TGTGCCAGCAGTCGACACAGGGCTGAAGCTTTCTTT
abundance: NA; j_gene: TRBJ2-5; v_gene: TRBV5-8; d_gene: TRBD1; CDR3aa: CASSPGQPLETVVNF; CDR3nt: TGTGCCAGCAGCCCGGGACAGCCTCTAGAAACTGTCGTTAACTTC
abundance: NA; j_gene: TRBJ1-2; v_gene: TRBV12-3/TRBV12-4; d_gene: NA; CDR3aa: CASSLLGAKGYTF; CDR3nt: TGTGCCAGCAGTTTATTGGGGGCGAAAGGCTACACCTTC
abundance: NA; j_gene: TRBJ2-3; v_gene: TRBV11-3; d_gene: NA; CDR3aa: CASSLGLARADTQYF; CDR3nt: TGTGCCAGCAGCTTGGGCCTAGCGAGGGCAGATACGCAGTATTTT
abundance: NA; j_gene: TRBJ1-1; v_gene: TRBV5-1; d_gene: TRBD1; CDR3aa: CASSPGTGVNTEAFF; CDR3nt: TGCGCCAGCAGCCCCGGGACAGGGGTGAACACTGAAGCTTTCTTT
abundance: NA; j_gene: TRBJ1-2; v_gene: TRBV28; d_gene: NA; CDR3aa: CASSLGGAGGYTF; CDR3nt: TGTGCCAGCAGTTTAGGGGGGGCAGGTGGCTACACCTTC
abundance: few; j_gene: TRBJ1-5; v_gene: TRBV15; d_gene: NA; CDR3aa: CATSKGGAGQPQHF; CDR3nt: TGTGCCACCAGCAAGGGGGGGGCAGGCCAGCCCCAGCATTTT
abundance: NA; j_gene: TRBJ2-2; v_gene: TRBV7-3; d_gene: TRBD1; CDR3aa: CASSFGTGNTGELFF; CDR3nt: TGTGCCAGCAGCTTTGGGACAGGGAACACCGGGGAGCTGTTTTTT
abundance: NA; j_gene: TRBJ1-6; v_gene: TRBV27; d_gene: TRBD1; CDR3aa: CASRGDRSNSPLHF; CDR3nt: TGTGCCAGCAGGGGGGACAGGTCGAATTCACCCCTCCACTTT
abundance: NA; j_gene: TRBJ1-2; v_gene: TRBV5-6; d_gene: TRBD1; CDR3aa: CASSLAGTGPTF; CDR3nt: TGTGCCAGCAGCTTGGCTGGGACAGGGCCAACCTTC
abundance: NA; j_gene: TRBJ1-2; v_gene: TRBV28; d_gene: NA; CDR3aa: CASSFRGYGYTF; CDR3nt: TGTGCCAGCAGTTTCAGGGGCTATGGCTACACCTTC
abundance: NA; j_gene: TRBJ1-2; v_gene: TRBV6-5; d_gene: NA; CDR3aa: CASSYSNSRGGYGYTF; CDR3nt: TGTGCCAGCAGTTACTCGAATTCCAGGGGAGGGTATGGCTACACCTTC
abundance: NA; j_gene: TRBJ1-1; v_gene: TRBV13; d_gene: TRBD1; CDR3aa: CASSLVGGSLPNTEAFF; CDR3nt: TGTGCCAGCAGCTTAGTAGGGGGCTCACTACCTAACACTGAAGCTTTCTTT